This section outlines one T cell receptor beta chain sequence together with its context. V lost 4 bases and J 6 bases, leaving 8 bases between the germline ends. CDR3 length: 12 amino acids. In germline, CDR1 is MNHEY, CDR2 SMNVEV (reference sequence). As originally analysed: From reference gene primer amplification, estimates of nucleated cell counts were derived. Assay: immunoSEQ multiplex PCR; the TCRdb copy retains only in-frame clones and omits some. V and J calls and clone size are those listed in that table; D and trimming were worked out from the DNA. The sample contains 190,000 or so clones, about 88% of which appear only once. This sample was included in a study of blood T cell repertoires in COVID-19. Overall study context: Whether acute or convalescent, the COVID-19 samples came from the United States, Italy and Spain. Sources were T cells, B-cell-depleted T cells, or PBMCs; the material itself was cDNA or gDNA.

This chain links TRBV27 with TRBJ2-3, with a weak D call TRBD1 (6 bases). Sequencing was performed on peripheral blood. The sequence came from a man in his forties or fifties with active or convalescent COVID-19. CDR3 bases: TGTGCCAGCAGTTGGGGGCGGGATACGCAGTATTTT. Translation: CASSWGRDTQYF.